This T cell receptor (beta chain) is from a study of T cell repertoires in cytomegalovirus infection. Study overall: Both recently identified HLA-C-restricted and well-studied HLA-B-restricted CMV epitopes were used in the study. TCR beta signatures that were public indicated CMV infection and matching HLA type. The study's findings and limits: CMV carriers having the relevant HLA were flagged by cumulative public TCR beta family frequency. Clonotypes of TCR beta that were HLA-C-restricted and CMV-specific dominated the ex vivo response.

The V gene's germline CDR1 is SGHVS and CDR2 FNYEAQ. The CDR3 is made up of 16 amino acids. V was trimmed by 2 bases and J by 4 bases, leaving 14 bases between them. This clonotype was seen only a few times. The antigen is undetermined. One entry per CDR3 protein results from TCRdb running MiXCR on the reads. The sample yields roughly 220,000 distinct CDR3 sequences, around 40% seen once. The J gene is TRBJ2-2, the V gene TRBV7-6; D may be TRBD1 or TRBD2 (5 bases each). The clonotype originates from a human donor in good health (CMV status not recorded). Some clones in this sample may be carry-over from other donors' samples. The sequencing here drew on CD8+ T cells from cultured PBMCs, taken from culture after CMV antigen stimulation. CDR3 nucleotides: TGTGCCAGCAGCTTAAATGGATTCGGGGCCACCGGGGAGCTGTTTTTT. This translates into CASSLNGFGATGELFF.